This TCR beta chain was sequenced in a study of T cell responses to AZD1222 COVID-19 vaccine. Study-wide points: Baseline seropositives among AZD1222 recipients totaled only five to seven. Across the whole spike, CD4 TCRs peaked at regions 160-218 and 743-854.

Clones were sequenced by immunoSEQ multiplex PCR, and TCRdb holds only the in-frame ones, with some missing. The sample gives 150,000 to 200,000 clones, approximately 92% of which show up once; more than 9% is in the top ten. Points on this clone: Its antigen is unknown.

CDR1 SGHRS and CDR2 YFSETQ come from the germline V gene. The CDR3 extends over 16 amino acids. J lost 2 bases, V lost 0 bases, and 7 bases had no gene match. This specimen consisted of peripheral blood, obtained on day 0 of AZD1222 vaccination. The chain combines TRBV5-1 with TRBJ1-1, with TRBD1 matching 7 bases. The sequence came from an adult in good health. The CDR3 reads CASSLERTGGNTEAFF. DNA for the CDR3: TGCGCCAGCAGCTTGGAGAGGACAGGAGGCAACACTGAAGCTTTCTTT.